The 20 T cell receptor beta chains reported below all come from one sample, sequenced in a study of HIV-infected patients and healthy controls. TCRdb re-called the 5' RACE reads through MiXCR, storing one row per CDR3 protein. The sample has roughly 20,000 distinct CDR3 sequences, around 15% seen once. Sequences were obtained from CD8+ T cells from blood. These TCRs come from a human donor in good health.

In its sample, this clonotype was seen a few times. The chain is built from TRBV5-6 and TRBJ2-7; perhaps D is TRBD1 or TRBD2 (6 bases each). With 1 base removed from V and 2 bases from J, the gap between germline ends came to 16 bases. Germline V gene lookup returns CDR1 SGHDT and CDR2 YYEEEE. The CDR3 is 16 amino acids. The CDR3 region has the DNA TGTGCCAGCAGCTTGTTTTTCCGGGGGCGTGCCTACGAGCAGTACTTC. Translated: CASSLFFRGRAYEQYF.

The CDR3 spells CASSRRQRDGNTEAFF. CDR3 nucleotides: TGTGCCAGCAGCCGTCGACAAAGGGACGGGAACACTGAAGCTTTCTTT. This sequence joins TRBV3-1 and TRBJ1-1; possibly TRBD1 for D (5 bases). This CDR3 is built from 16 residues. V lost 4 bases and J lost 1, with 16 bases in between. Germline V gene lookup returns CDR1 LGHDT and CDR2 YNNKEL (reference sequence).

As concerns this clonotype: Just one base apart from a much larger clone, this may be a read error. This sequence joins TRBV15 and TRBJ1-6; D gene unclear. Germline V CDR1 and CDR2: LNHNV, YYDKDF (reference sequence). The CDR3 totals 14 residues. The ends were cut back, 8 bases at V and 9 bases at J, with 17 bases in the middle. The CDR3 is CATAEAPERSPLHF. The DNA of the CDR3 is TGTGCCACCGCGGAGGCCCCCGAGCGTTCACCCCTCCACTTT.

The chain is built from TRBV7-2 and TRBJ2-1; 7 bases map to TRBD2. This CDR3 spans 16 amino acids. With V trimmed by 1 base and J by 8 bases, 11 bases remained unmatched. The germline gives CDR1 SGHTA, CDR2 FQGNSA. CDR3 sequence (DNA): TGTGCCAGCAGCTTAGTATGGGAGGGACGAGGGGATGAGCAGTTCTTC. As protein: CASSLVWEGRGDEQFF.

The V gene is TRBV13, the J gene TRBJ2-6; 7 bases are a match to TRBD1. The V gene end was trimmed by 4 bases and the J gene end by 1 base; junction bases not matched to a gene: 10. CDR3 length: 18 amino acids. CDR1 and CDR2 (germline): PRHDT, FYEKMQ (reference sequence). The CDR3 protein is CASSSPDRVVSGANVLTF. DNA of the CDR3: TGTGCCAGCAGCTCACCAGACAGGGTTGTATCTGGGGCCAACGTCCTGACTTTC.

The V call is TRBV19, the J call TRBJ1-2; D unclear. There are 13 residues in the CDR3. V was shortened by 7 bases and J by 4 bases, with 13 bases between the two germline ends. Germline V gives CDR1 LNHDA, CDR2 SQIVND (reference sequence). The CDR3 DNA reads TGTGCCAGTAACCTGTTATCTGGCTATGGCTACACCTTC. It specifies CASNLLSGYGYTF.

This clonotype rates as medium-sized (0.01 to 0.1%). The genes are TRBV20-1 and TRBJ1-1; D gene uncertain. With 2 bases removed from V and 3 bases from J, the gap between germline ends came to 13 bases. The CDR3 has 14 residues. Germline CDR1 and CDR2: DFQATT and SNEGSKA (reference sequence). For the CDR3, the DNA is TGCAGTGCTAGATCGGAAACCGGGGACACTGAAGCTTTCTTT. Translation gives CSARSETGDTEAFF.

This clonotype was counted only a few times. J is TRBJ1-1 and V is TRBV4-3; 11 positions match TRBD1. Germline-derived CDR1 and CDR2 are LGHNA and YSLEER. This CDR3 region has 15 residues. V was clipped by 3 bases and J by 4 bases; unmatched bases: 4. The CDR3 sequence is CASSHPGQGGTEAFF. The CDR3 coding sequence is TGCGCCAGCAGCCATCCGGGACAGGGGGGCACTGAAGCTTTCTTT.

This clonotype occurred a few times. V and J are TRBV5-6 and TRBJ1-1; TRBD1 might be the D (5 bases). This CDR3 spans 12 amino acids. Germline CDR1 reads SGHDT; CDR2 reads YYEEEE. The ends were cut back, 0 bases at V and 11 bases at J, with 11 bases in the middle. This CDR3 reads CASSLGAGSAFF. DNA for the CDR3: TGTGCCAGCAGCTTGGGGGCAGGGAGTGCTTTCTTT. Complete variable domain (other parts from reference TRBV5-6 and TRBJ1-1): DAGVTQSPTHLIKTRGQQVTLRCSPKSGHDTVSWYQQALGQGPQFIFQYYEEEERQRGNFPDRFSGHQFPNYSSELNVNALLLGDSALYLCASSLGAGSAFFGQGTRLTVV.

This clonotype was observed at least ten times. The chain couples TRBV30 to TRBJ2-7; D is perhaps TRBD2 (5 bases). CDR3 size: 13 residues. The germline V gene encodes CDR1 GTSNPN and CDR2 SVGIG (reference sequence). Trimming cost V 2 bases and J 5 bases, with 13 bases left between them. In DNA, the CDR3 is TGTGCCTGGAGTCTCATAAACGGGGACGAGCAGTACTTC. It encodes CAWSLINGDEQYF. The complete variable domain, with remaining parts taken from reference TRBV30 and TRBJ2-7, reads SQTIHQWPATLVQPVGSPLSLECTVEGTSNPNLYWYRQAAGRGLQLLFYSVGIGQISSEVPQNLSASRPQDRQFILSSKKLLLSDSGFYLCAWSLINGDEQYFGPGTRLTVT.

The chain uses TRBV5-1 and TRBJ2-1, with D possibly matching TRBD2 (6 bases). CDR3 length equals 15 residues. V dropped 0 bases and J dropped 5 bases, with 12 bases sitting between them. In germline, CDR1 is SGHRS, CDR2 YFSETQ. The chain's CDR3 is CASSLGLDRNNEQFF. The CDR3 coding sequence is TGCGCCAGCAGCTTGGGACTAGATAGGAACAATGAGCAGTTCTTC. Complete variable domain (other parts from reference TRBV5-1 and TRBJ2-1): KAGVTQTPRYLIKTRGQQVTLSCSPISGHRSVSWYQQTPGQGLQFLFEYFSETQRNKGNFPGRFSGRQFSNSRSEMNVSTLELGDSALYLCASSLGLDRNNEQFFGPGTRLTVL.

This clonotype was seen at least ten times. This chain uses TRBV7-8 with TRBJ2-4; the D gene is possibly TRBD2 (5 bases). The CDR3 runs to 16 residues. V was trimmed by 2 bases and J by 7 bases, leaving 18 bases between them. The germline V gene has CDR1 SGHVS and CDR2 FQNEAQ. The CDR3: CASSLTTELEANIQYF. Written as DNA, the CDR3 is TGTGCCAGCAGCTTAACGACTGAGTTGGAGGCCAACATTCAGTACTTC.

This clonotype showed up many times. CDR3 nucleotide sequence: TGCAGTGCAGAGGACAGGAACTCTCTCTACGAGCAGTACTTC. It codes for CSAEDRNSLYEQYF. This chain joins TRBV20-1 and TRBJ2-7; TRBD1 agrees at 7 bases. The CDR3 is 14 residues long. Germline CDR1 reads DFQATT; CDR2 reads SNEGSKA (reference sequence). The junction had 11 bases not matched to a gene; V was cut back by 6 bases and J by 3 bases.

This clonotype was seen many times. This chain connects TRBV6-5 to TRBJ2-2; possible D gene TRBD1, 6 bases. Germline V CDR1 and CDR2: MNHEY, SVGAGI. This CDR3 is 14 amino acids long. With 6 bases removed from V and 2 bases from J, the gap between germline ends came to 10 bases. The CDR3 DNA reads TGTGCCAGCAGAGCGGACAGTAACACCGGGGAGCTGTTTTTT. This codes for CASRADSNTGELFF.

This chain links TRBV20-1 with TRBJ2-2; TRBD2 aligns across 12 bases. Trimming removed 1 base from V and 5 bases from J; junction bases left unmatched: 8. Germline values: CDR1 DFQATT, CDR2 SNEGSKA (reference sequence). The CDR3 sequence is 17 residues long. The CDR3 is CSARGSPGLAGTGELFF. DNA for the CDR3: TGCAGTGCTAGAGGCTCTCCGGGACTAGCGGGTACCGGGGAGCTGTTTTTT.

The CDR3 region has the DNA TGTGCCAGCAGCTTGCCCCTGAACACTGAAGCTTTCTTT. Encoded protein: CASSLPLNTEAFF. This rearrangement joins TRBV5-4 to TRBJ1-1; unclear D gene. CDR3 length equals 13 residues. V lost 1 base to trimming and J lost 0 bases, with 4 bases between them. Germline CDR1 is SGHNT and CDR2 is YYREEE (reference sequence).

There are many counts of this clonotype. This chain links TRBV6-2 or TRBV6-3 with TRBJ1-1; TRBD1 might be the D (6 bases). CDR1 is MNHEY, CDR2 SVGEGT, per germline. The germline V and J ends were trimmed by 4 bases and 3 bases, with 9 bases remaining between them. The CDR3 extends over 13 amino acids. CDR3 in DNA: TGTGCCAGCAGTTCACAGGGTCACACTGAAGCTTTCTTT. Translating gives CASSSQGHTEAFF.

For the CDR3, the DNA is TGCAGTGCGAATAGCGGGGGGCTCCTTAGCTCCTACAATGAGCAGTTCTTC. Amino acid sequence: CSANSGGLLSSYNEQFF. The genes are TRBV20-1 and TRBJ2-1; TRBD2 matches 10 bases. The CDR3 is made up of 17 amino acids. V lost 6 bases to trimming and J lost 0 bases; unmatched junction nucleotides: 11. Germline V gives CDR1 DFQATT, CDR2 SNEGSKA (reference sequence).

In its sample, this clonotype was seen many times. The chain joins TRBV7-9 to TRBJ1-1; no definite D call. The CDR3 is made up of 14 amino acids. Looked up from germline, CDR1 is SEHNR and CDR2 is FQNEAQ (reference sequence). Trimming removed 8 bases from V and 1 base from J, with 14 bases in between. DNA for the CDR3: TGTGCCAGCCGCCCTCTTGTCACGAACACTGAAGCTTTCTTT. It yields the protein CASRPLVTNTEAFF.

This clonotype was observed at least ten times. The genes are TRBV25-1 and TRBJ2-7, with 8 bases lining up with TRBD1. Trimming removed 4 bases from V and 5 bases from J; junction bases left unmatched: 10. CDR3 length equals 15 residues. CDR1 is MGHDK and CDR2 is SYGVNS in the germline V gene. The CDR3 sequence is CASSVSPRQGHEQYF. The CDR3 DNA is TGTGCCAGCAGTGTATCCCCGAGACAGGGGCACGAGCAGTACTTC.